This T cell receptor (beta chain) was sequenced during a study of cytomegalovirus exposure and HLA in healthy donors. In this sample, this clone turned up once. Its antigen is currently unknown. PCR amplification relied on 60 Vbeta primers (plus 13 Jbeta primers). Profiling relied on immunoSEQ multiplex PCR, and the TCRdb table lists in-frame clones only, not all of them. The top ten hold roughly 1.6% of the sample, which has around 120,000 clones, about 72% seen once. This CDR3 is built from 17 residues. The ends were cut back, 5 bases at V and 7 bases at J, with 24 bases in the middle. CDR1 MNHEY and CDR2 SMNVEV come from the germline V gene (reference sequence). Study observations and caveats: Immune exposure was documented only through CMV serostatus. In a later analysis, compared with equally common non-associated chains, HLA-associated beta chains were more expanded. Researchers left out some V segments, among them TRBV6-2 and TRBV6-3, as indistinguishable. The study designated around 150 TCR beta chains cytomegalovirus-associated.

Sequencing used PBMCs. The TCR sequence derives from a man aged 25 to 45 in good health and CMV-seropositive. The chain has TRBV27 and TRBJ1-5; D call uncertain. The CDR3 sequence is CASSTLLKGGLGQPQHF. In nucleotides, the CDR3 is TGTGCCAGCAGTACCCTCCTGAAGGGAGGGCTCGGGCAGCCCCAGCATTTT.